This T cell receptor (beta chain) was sequenced in a study of blood T cell repertoires in COVID-19. Data came from immunoSEQ multiplex PCR; TCRdb stores just in-frame clones and leaves some out. The sample carries roughly 98,000 clones, approximately 92% recorded once. V trimming: 4 bases; J trimming: 4 bases; junction bases outside the gene matches: 11. Looked up from germline, CDR1 is MDHEN and CDR2 is SYDVKM. CDR3 length equals 16 residues. In its sample, this clone was seen once. V is TRBV28 and J is TRBJ1-2, with 8 nucleotides matching TRBD1. The sample consisted of peripheral blood. This receptor was identified in a woman aged 55-75 years with active COVID-19. CDR3 DNA sequence: TGTGCCAGCAGTTCCCCGGGTTCAGGGGGCCTCTATGGCTACACCTTC. Its protein is CASSSPGSGGLYGYTF.